This entry features one T cell receptor beta chain sequence. This clone's antigen is unknown. One base away there is no much larger clone; base qualities are not given. This sample is drawn from a study of shared clonotypes between healthy human individuals (dated by TCRdb to 2018 to 2021). For the study in its entirety: The cohort included three men and a couple of women between 18 and 49 years of age. Blood TCR repertoires of roughly 5 healthy adults were deeply sequenced to estimate repertoire size and the extent of clonotype sharing between individuals. For each donor, CD4 naive and CD4 memory were each given three plates, CD8 naive was given two plates, and CD8 memory was given one plate. Leukapheresis yielded between about 0.85 and 9.5 billion PBMCs per donor. To increase sequencing depth and limit assay-specific biases, TCR repertoire library preparation and sequencing were carried out by different laboratories using diverse techniques. The study at large found these results: Based on pairwise subsampling, the degree of clonotype sharing among donors was expected to be affected by sequencing depth. The genetic and exposure-history diversity represented was limited by the small number of donors. Sampling was restricted to blood, and TCR repertoires in tissue are likely to differ from TCR repertoires in blood. Larger estimated clonotype richness was generally found for naive subsets than for memory subsets. Compared with non-shared clonotypes, clonotypes shared by all four sorted-subset donors had higher generation probabilities. When a few donors were compared, the shared fraction of clonotypes was about 5% for naive CD4, roughly 3.3% for naive CD8, about 2.4% for memory CD4, and 0.4% for memory CD8. Incomplete sequencing was indicated by rarefaction of sorted-subset datasets, despite the large sequencing depth.

Using the deep immunoSEQ assay, multiplex PCR amplified TCR CDR3 regions from genomic DNA. For each cell subset, the extracted genomic DNA was distributed evenly across all wells of several immunoSEQ 96-well plates, and each plate served as one replicate. For sorted subsets, each replicate PCR was loaded with 200 to 250 ng genomic DNA, equivalent to 30,000 or so T cell genomes. Purified libraries were measured with a Qubit 3.0 fluorometer, size-checked on a Bioanalyzer 2100, and measured again with the KAPA Library Quantification kit. Every immunoSEQ 96-well plate was sequenced on a separate single-read 150-cycle Illumina NextSeq 550 flow cell. The authors processed their data as follows. Because only junctional sequences without quality scores were contained in the immunoSEQ output, filtering matching that applied to full-length reads could not be performed. To assign V/J genes and CDR3, sequences were annotated against IMGT germline references using PyIR, a Python wrapper for IgBLAST v1.9. Reads with weak V/J assignments (E-value above 1e-6), missing CDR3, stop codons, out-of-frame junctions, or ambiguous translated residues were removed. V3J clonotypes were defined by identical inferred V gene, J gene, and CDR3 amino acid sequence. Percentage overlap between repertoires was computed as shared unique clonotypes divided by the size of the smaller repertoire. RTK rarefaction, the Chao1 estimator, and Recon v2.1 estimates of unobserved clonotypes were used to assess repertoire richness. Generation probabilities for all TCRbeta clonotypes obtained by the gDNA method from four donors were computed using OLGA. The table was pulled from immuneACCESS by TCRdb, which kept in-frame rearrangements only. Such tables lose some clones; where checked, under half of the loss comes from unresolved V genes, and the rest has no known cause. That table is the source of V, J and clone size, and D and trimming were worked out from the DNA. The sample contains some 2 million clones, 85% to 95% of them found a single time. The ten most abundant clones make up 0.1% to 0.15% of the sample.

Based on the germline V gene, the CDR1 and CDR2 sequences are ENHRY and SYGVKD. At the junction V is shortened by 5 bases and J by 6 bases, with 16 bases in between. The CDR3, from cysteine to phenylalanine, totals 14 residues. Only the CDR3 part of the read is kept: 42 bases, read in frame from the first base. The donors were healthy, HIV-negative adults who had no recently reported acute infections or vaccinations. Every donor was a Caucasian adult residing in Nashville, Tennessee, USA. Magnetic negative selection was used to enrich CD4+ T cells, after which naive cells were positively selected on CD45RA and the negative fraction became the memory subset. After blood collection by leukapheresis, PBMCs were isolated using Ficoll-Histopaque density gradient centrifugation and then cryopreserved in the vapor phase of liquid nitrogen. Analytical flow cytometry was used to check the purity and quantity of each magnetically sorted T cell population. Genomic DNA was isolated from every sorted fraction and measured by UV absorbance on a Nanodrop 2000c.

Sequenced: naive CD4+ T cells sorted from blood. The cell subset or site label, read with the paper, signifies: CD45RA+ positively selected. The clonotype was recovered from a man younger than 30 in good health. The chain was built from TRBV10-3 and TRBJ1-2; the D gene remains uncertain. The CDR3 protein: CAISPIGILDGYTF. The sequenced DNA is TGTGCCATCAGTCCAATAGGGATTTTGGATGGCTACACCTTC.